This T cell receptor (beta chain) derives from a study of post-analysis software for immune sequencing data. Whole-study context: Disease trajectories encompassed relapsing-remitting, secondary progressive and progressive-relapsing multiple sclerosis.

After removal of 1 base from V and 4 bases from J, the junction contained 2 bases not matched to a gene. CDR1 and CDR2 (germline): SGHTA, FQGNSA. The CDR3 spans 15 residues. Prepared libraries of TCR beta cDNA carried unique molecular identifiers. TCRdb recomputed calls from the PCR reads with MiXCR, one row per CDR3 protein. The sample yields roughly 670,000 distinct CDR3 sequences, more than 50% seen once. To note about this clonotype: The antigen remains unidentified.

General study findings and limits: Relative to controls, patients had roughly five TRBV segments at higher frequency, with TRBV5-6, TRBV5-1 and TRBV20-1 among these. Batch-mates among the samples co-clustered strongly by F measure. Relative to controls, patients with multiple sclerosis showed significantly lower normalized Chao1 diversity.

The V and J genes are TRBV7-2 and TRBJ2-3, with 10 positions matching TRBD2. The TCR originated in a girl aged 2 to 10 with multiple sclerosis. Sequencing input: blood. CDR3 DNA sequence: TGTGCCAGCAGCTTAGTTAGCGGGGGGTCAGATACGCAGTATTTT. Amino acid sequence: CASSLVSGGSDTQYF.